The clone carrying this TCR beta chain was detected only once. The antigen is undetermined. The authors distributed each subset's genomic DNA evenly over several immunoSEQ plates. Approximately 30,000 T cell genomes (roughly 0.2 ug DNA) went into each sorted-subset replicate. TCRdb keeps only in-frame clones here, not all; method: immunoSEQ multiplex PCR. Here the sample spans 1.6 million or so clones, 98% being singletons. The record originates from a study of shared clonotypes between healthy human individuals. Study background: The composition of the donors was a couple of women and a few men aged 18 to 49. Whole-study findings and limits: Approximately 5% was the fraction of naive CD4 clonotypes found shared across several donors.

V was shortened by 6 bases and J by 0 bases, with 11 bases between the two germline ends. The CDR3 runs 14 residues. Per the germline V gene, CDR1 is MDHEN and CDR2 is SYDVKM. The receptor's source is a man aged 30 to 39 in good health. The rearrangement joins TRBV28 to TRBJ1-1, with no clear D. What was sequenced was naive CD4+ T cells sorted from blood. Regarding subset: CD45RA+ positively selected. Here the CDR3 DNA reads TGTGCCAGCAGGCTAGGACTGTTGAACACTGAAGCTTTCTTT. It yields the protein CASRLGLLNTEAFF. The variable domain in full, completed from reference TRBV28 and TRBJ1-1, reads DVKVTQSSRYLVKRTGEKVFLECVQDMDHENMFWYRQDPGLGLRLIYFSYDVKMKEKGDIPEGYSVSREKKERFSLILESASTNQTSMYLCASRLGLLNTEAFFGQGTRLTVV.